This T cell receptor (beta chain) was documented in a study of blood T cell repertoires in COVID-19. In the original analysis: Quantification of nucleated cells was approximated via reference gene primer amplification. Profiling relied on immunoSEQ multiplex PCR, and the TCRdb table lists in-frame clones only, not all of them. That table is the source of V, J and clone size, and D and trimming were worked out from the DNA. The sample lists 200,000 to 300,000 clones; almost 85% were seen once. Cohort assignment relied on participant-reported clinical history. Germline V gives CDR1 MDHEN, CDR2 SYDVKM. The length of the CDR3 is 12 residues. Germline trimming cut 11 bases from V and 8 bases from J; bases unmatched to any gene: 10.

Sequenced: PBMCs or T cells enriched from blood (not recorded which). The chain carries TRBV28 and TRBJ1-2; TRBD1 matches 8 bases. This receptor was taken from a woman in her forties or fifties with acute COVID-19. DNA for the CDR3: TGTGCCGGACAGGGAGAGGCAGGAGGCTACACCTTC. Encoded protein: CAGQGEAGGYTF.